This record concerns one T cell receptor (beta chain) sequence. Its target is not known. The treatment here: oral pan-JAK inhibitor, 5-10 mg twice daily. Patients with alopecia areata provided lesional scalp punch biopsies as well as peripheral blood. This entry is derived from a study of CD8+ T cells in alopecia areata. Study findings and constraints: In blood and scalp, many expanded lesional clones persisted during tofacitinib.

cDNA reverse transcribed from extracted RNA served as the sequencing template. Method: immunoSEQ multiplex PCR; TCRdb's copy keeps in-frame clones and lacks some. The sample has hundreds of thousands of clones, roughly 66% seen once. Germline CDR1 reads GTSNPN; CDR2 reads SVGIG (reference sequence). This CDR3 comprises 13 residues. V was pared by 2 bases and J by 5 bases, with 3 bases of the junction left unmatched. Sequences were derived from CD4+ T cells sorted from blood, sampled at week 44, from a patient treated with tofacitinib. This chain links TRBV30 with TRBJ1-5; 7 nucleotides match TRBD1. The clonotype originates from a human donor with alopecia areata. The CDR3, as DNA: TGTGCCTGGAGTTCGCAGGGGGATCAGCCCCAGCATTTT. Protein sequence: CAWSSQGDQPQHF. The full variable domain, in which reference TRBV30 and TRBJ1-5 provide the parts outside the CDR3, is SQTIHQWPATLVQPVGSPLSLECTVEGTSNPNLYWYRQAAGRGLQLLFYSVGIGQISSEVPQNLSASRPQDRQFILSSKKLLLSDSGFYLCAWSSQGDQPQHFGDGTRLSIL.